These T cell receptor beta chains were read from a single sample in a study of cytomegalovirus exposure and HLA in healthy donors. Produced via immunoSEQ multiplex PCR; TCRdb's table is partial and in-frame only. The sample lists 100,000 to 150,000 clones, approximately 91% seen once, with 1.4% to 1.5% in the top ten. What was sequenced was PBMCs. The source of these receptors is a man under 40 in good health and CMV-seronegative. Each CDR3 is given with its conserved first and last residue. The D gene is left open where the match is weak. Clone size appears in some rows only: once, few, many, or a class for an expanded clone.

>TRBV15|TRBJ2-7|TRBD2|-
TGTGCCACCAGCAGAGTGAGCGGACTAGCGGGAGTCGAGCAGTACTTC
CATSRVSGLAGVEQYF
>TRBV19|TRBJ2-1|TRBD2|-
TGTGCCAGTAGTAGGCTAGCGGCGAACAATGAGCAGTTCTTC
CASSRLAANNEQFF
>TRBV2|TRBJ2-7|TRBD1|once
TGTGCCAGCAGCGCCACCGGGACAGGGTTCTACGAGCAGTACTTC
CASSATGTGFYEQYF
>TRBV27|TRBJ2-2|TRBD2|-
TGTGCCAGCCGAGGACTAGCGGGAGTAGCTGGGGAGCTGTTTTTT
CASRGLAGVAGELFF
>TRBV30|TRBJ2-1|-|-
TGTGCCTGGACCCCCGGGACTTCCCACAATGAGCAGTTCTTC
CAWTPGTSHNEQFF
>TRBV15|TRBJ2-7|-|once
TGTGCCACCAGCAGAGCCCCCCAGGGTAAGGGGGACTACGAGCAGTACTTC
CATSRAPQGKGDYEQYF
>TRBV30|TRBJ1-4|-|few
TGTGCCTGGAGCGCGGGGGGCCAGAATGAAAAACTGTTTTTT
CAWSAGGQNEKLFF
>TRBV7-9|TRBJ2-1|-|-
TGTGCCAGCAGCAGGGGCTACGGACAGACTCTGCAGTTCTTC
CASSRGYGQTLQFF
>TRBV27|TRBJ2-1|TRBD2|-
TGTGCCAGCAGTCACCTGGGGGGGTGGGGTTACAATGAGCAGTTCTTC
CASSHLGGWGYNEQFF
>TRBV27|TRBJ1-1|-|-
TGTGCCAGCAGTTTATCAACAGCTAACACTGAAGCTTTCTTT
CASSLSTANTEAFF
>TRBV5-6|TRBJ1-6|-|-
TGTGCCAGCAGCCGCCGACTCGGGGGTGCACCCCTCCACTTT
CASSRRLGGAPLHF
>TRBV29-1|TRBJ2-1|-|once
TGCAGCGTTGAACCAAGCGGGCTCCTCTACAATGAGCAGTTCTTC
CSVEPSGLLYNEQFF
>TRBV11-2|TRBJ1-3|TRBD1|-
TGTGCCAGCAGAGACCCGGGACAGGGAAACACCATATATTTT
CASRDPGQGNTIYF
>TRBV2|TRBJ1-1|-|few
TGTGCCAGCAGAGTGACAGATAAAACGAACACTGAAGCTTTCTTT
CASRVTDKTNTEAFF
>TRBV6-1|TRBJ1-4|TRBD1|-
TGTGCCTCATGGGGAGGAGGGGGCGGGGAAAAACTGTTTTTT
CASWGGGGGEKLFF
>TRBV2|TRBJ1-4|TRBD1|-
TGTGCCAGCAGGAGGGACAGGGGGTACGAAAAACTGTTTTTT
CASRRDRGYEKLFF
>TRBV6-4|TRBJ2-3|-|few
TGTGCCAGCGGTGACAAACCGGGAGACACAGATACGCAGTATTTT
CASGDKPGDTDTQYF
>TRBV11-3|TRBJ2-1|TRBD1|once
TGTGCCAGCAGCAACCGGGACAGGGGGCTCAATGAGCAGTTCTTC
CASSNRDRGLNEQFF
>TRBV20-1|TRBJ1-1|-|-
TGCAGTGCCACTACAGGAGAAGCTTTCTTT
CSATTGEAFF
>TRBV7-2|TRBJ2-2|TRBD2|-
TGTGCCAGCAGCTCCAGGGCCCGCTCGCTAGCGGGAGGTCGGGAGCTGTTTTTT
CASSSRARSLAGGRELFF
>TRBV15|TRBJ2-3|-|-
TGTGCCACCAGCAGAGGGAGTGTGGCGGCCACAGATACGCAGTATTTT
CATSRGSVAATDTQYF
>TRBV2|TRBJ2-1|TRBD2|-
TGTGCCAGCGGGCCTAGCGGGAGAGGTGAGCAGTTCTTC
CASGPSGRGEQFF